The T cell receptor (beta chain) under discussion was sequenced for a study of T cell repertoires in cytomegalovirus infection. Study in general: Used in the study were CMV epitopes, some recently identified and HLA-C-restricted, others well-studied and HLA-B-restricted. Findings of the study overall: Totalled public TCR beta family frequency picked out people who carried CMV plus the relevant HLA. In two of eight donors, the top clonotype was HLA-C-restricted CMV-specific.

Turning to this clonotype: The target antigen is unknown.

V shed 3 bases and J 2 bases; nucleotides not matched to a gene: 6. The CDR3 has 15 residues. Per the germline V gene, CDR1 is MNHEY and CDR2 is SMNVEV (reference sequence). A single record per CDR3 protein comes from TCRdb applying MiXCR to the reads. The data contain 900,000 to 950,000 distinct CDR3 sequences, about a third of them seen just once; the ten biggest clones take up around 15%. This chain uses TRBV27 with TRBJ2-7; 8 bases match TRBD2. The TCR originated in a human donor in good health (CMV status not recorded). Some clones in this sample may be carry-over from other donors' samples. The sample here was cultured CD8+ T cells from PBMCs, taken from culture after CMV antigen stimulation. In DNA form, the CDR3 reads TGTGCCAGCAGTTTCGGACTAGCACGCACCTACGAGCAGTACTTC. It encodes CASSFGLARTYEQYF.